The rows below give T cell receptor beta chains drawn from one sample of a study of CD8 T cells in Susac syndrome. TCRdb used MiXCR to reprocess the immunoSEQ multiplex PCR reads, holding one entry per CDR3 protein. The data contain some 200,000 distinct CDR3 sequences, 95% of them singletons. Sample: CD8+ T cells from PBMCs. These receptors were obtained from a human donor with Susac syndrome. The CDR3 runs from the conserved cysteine through the conserved F or W. D genes are given only for firm matches. Not every row has a clone size; where given, it reads once, few, many or a size class.

V gene,J gene,clone size,D gene,CDR3 DNA,CDR3 protein
TRBV7-9,TRBJ2-7,NA,TRBD1,TGTGCCAGCAGCTGGGGACAGGGAGGAGACTACGAGCAGTACTTC,CASSWGQGGDYEQYF
TRBV28,TRBJ1-1,once,NA,TGTGCCAGCAGCTTACAAGCTATGAACACTGAAGCTTTCTTT,CASSLQAMNTEAFF
TRBV5-6,TRBJ1-3,NA,NA,TGTGCCAGCAGCTTAGACAGAACCGCTGGAAACACCATATATTTT,CASSLDRTAGNTIYF
TRBV5-4,TRBJ2-3,NA,NA,TGTGCCAGCACCGGGAGAAGCACAGATACGCAGTATTTT,CASTGRSTDTQYF
TRBV20-1,TRBJ2-3,once,NA,TGCAGTGCCCCAACTCTGGATATCCAAGAAAGGGCCACAGATACGCAGTATTTT,CSAPTLDIQERATDTQYF
TRBV30,TRBJ2-3,NA,NA,TGTGCCTGGAGGGGGGCAGATAATACGCAGTATTTT,CAWRGADNTQYF
TRBV30,TRBJ2-7,NA,TRBD1,TGTGCCTGGAGTGCTGGACAGGCGATCTACGAGCAGTACTTC,CAWSAGQAIYEQYF
TRBV9,TRBJ1-1,NA,NA,TGTGCCAGCAGTACGGGACTGGGTCGGGGCGTTAACACTGAAGCTTTCTTT,CASSTGLGRGVNTEAFF
TRBV7-9,TRBJ2-7,NA,NA,TGTGCCAGCAGCTTAGTGGGGCAGGGACTGAGCGAGCAGTACTTC,CASSLVGQGLSEQYF
TRBV3-1,TRBJ2-5,NA,TRBD2,TGTGCCAGCAGCCAAGATATCGGGCTAGCGGGGGTGGAACAAGAGACCCAGTACTTC,CASSQDIGLAGVEQETQYF
TRBV6-2/TRBV6-3,TRBJ2-5,NA,NA,TGTGCCAGCACCATAACTAGCAGCCAAGAGACCCAGTACTTC,CASTITSSQETQYF
TRBV4-2,TRBJ2-5,NA,NA,TGTGCCAGCAGCCAAGATGTGGCAGGGTCTTATAGAGAGACCCAGTACTTC,CASSQDVAGSYRETQYF
TRBV29-1,TRBJ2-1,NA,NA,TGCAGCGTTGAAGATCATCACGGGAGTGTCAATGAGCAGTTCTTC,CSVEDHHGSVNEQFF
TRBV12-5,TRBJ2-5,NA,NA,TGTGCTAGTGGTTACCCAGGGGCCGGGGAGACCCAGTACTTC,CASGYPGAGETQYF
TRBV6-1,TRBJ2-7,NA,NA,TGTGCCAGCAGTATGCGGCAGGGGACATACGAGCAGTACTTC,CASSMRQGTYEQYF
TRBV29-1,TRBJ1-2,NA,NA,TGCAGCGCCCCAGAAGCGGACAGACTTTATGGCTACACCTTC,CSAPEADRLYGYTF
TRBV19,TRBJ1-1,NA,NA,TGTGCCAGTAGTATGGGGGGCACTGAAGCTTTCTTT,CASSMGGTEAFF
TRBV4-1,TRBJ2-1,NA,TRBD2,TGCGCCAGCAGCCAAGATATAAGCGGGGGGTTTAAAAATGAGCAGTTCTTC,CASSQDISGGFKNEQFF
TRBV3-1,TRBJ2-3,NA,NA,TGTGCCAGCAGCCCAACCTACAGGGTACGGGGCACAGATACGCAGTATTTT,CASSPTYRVRGTDTQYF
TRBV12-3/TRBV12-4,TRBJ2-7,NA,TRBD1,TGTGCCAGCAGTCACGGGACAGTGGGGGACTACGAGCAGTACTTC,CASSHGTVGDYEQYF
TRBV4-1,TRBJ1-1,NA,NA,TGCGCCAGCAGCCAAGTTTGGTCGGACACTGAAGCTTTCTTT,CASSQVWSDTEAFF
TRBV5-6,TRBJ2-7,NA,NA,TGTGCCAGCAGCTTGGCAGTCGGATCGTCCTACGAGCAGTACTTC,CASSLAVGSSYEQYF
TRBV19,TRBJ1-5,NA,NA,TGTGCCAGTATGGGGATGGAGAATCAGCCCCAGCATTTT,CASMGMENQPQHF
TRBV25-1,TRBJ1-2,NA,NA,TGTGCCAGCAGTGAAGGGTCGTGGGGGAACTATGGCTACACCTTC,CASSEGSWGNYGYTF
TRBV9,TRBJ2-2,NA,NA,TGTGCCAGCAGGGCTGGTGACACCGGGGAGCTGTTTTTT,CASRAGDTGELFF
TRBV16,TRBJ1-5,NA,NA,TGTGCCAGCAGCCAATCAGGGGTAGGCCAGCCCCAGCATTTT,CASSQSGVGQPQHF
TRBV9,TRBJ2-4,NA,TRBD1,TGTGCCAGCAGCGGGCAGGGGGCGGCCAAAAACATTCAGTACTTC,CASSGQGAAKNIQYF
TRBV4-1,TRBJ1-5,NA,NA,TGCGCCAGCAGCCAAGGTCAGGGAGAGAGCAATCAGCCCCAGCATTTT,CASSQGQGESNQPQHF
TRBV12-3/TRBV12-4,TRBJ2-1,NA,TRBD2,TGTGCCAGCAGTCCGGGACTACCTAGGTTCTTC,CASSPGLPRFF
TRBV30,TRBJ1-1,once,TRBD1,TGTGCCTGGAGCAGACAGGGATCGGGAGAAGCTTTCTTT,CAWSRQGSGEAFF
TRBV2,TRBJ2-1,NA,NA,TGTGCCAGCAGTGAAGCTATCTACAATGAGCAGTTCTTC,CASSEAIYNEQFF
TRBV18,TRBJ1-1,NA,NA,TGTGCCAGCTCACCTATCGTTGAGAACACTGAAGCTTTCTTT,CASSPIVENTEAFF
TRBV27,TRBJ1-2,NA,NA,TGTGCCAGCAGCAACGCCGGGACGGGCTATGGCTACACCTTC,CASSNAGTGYGYTF
TRBV3-1,TRBJ2-7,once,NA,TGTGCCAGCAGTCCAGGACCAGACAGGCTCGTAGAGCAGTACTTC,CASSPGPDRLVEQYF
TRBV12-3/TRBV12-4,TRBJ2-5,few,NA,TGTGCCAGCAGTCCAGGGACGGGAGAAGAGACCCAGTACTTC,CASSPGTGEETQYF
TRBV12-5,TRBJ1-2,NA,NA,TGTGCTAGTGGTTTGAGGGATGGCTACACCTTC,CASGLRDGYTF
TRBV14,TRBJ1-1,NA,NA,TGTGCCAGCAGCCAAGAGGCACAGATGAACACTGAAGCTTTCTTT,CASSQEAQMNTEAFF
TRBV24-1,TRBJ1-5,NA,NA,TGTGCCACCAGTTCTGGCGGGAAGAATCAGCCCCAGCATTTT,CATSSGGKNQPQHF
TRBV19,TRBJ2-1,NA,NA,TGTGCCAGTAGTACTAGCCGAGGCAATGAGCAGTTCTTC,CASSTSRGNEQFF
TRBV3-1,TRBJ2-4,NA,TRBD1,TGTGCCAGCAGCCAAGTGAAGGCCGCGGGTGGGGACAGGGTGCTAGCCAAAAACATTCAGTACTTC,CASSQVKAAGGDRVLAKNIQYF
TRBV20-1,TRBJ2-3,NA,TRBD2,TGCAGTGCTGCGACTAGCGAGTGGGGCACAGATACGCAGTATTTT,CSAATSEWGTDTQYF
TRBV27,TRBJ2-7,NA,TRBD1,TGTGCCAGCAGTTTTAGGGACAGATCCTACGAGCAGTACTTC,CASSFRDRSYEQYF
TRBV11-2,TRBJ1-2,NA,TRBD1,TGTGCCAGCAGCTTACCCGGGACAGATCGTGGCTACACCTTC,CASSLPGTDRGYTF
TRBV12-3/TRBV12-4,TRBJ2-3,NA,NA,TGTGCCAGCAGTGGGCCGGGGCCTCGGAGCACAGATACGCAGTATTTT,CASSGPGPRSTDTQYF
TRBV23-1,TRBJ1-2,NA,NA,TGCGCCAGCAGTCAATCGATACGTCCGGGGGGCAGTGGCTACACCTTC,CASSQSIRPGGSGYTF
TRBV27,TRBJ2-1,NA,TRBD2,TGTGCCAGCAGTAAGGGACTAGCGGGGAATGAGCAGTTCTTC,CASSKGLAGNEQFF
TRBV6-5,TRBJ2-7,once,NA,TGTGCCAGCAGTTACCTAACCGGGACACCATCCTACGAGCAGTACTTC,CASSYLTGTPSYEQYF
TRBV7-3,TRBJ2-7,NA,TRBD2,TGTGCCAGCAGCTTAATAGGGACTAGCGGCTCTTACGAGCAGTACTTC,CASSLIGTSGSYEQYF
TRBV9,TRBJ2-2,NA,NA,TGTGCCAGCAGCGTAGGAGGTGACGGGGAGCTGTTTTTT,CASSVGGDGELFF
TRBV6-5,TRBJ2-1,few,NA,TGTGCCAGCAGTTACGGGTACAATGAGCAGTTCTTC,CASSYGYNEQFF
TRBV6-2/TRBV6-3,TRBJ2-7,NA,NA,TGTGCCAGCAGTGATGTTTCCTACGAGCAGTACTTC,CASSDVSYEQYF
TRBV5-1,TRBJ2-3,NA,TRBD2,TGCGCCAGCAGCTTGGTTTTAGCGGGAGCGAAGGGGGATACGCAGTATTTT,CASSLVLAGAKGDTQYF
TRBV3-1,TRBJ2-5,once,NA,TGTGCCAGCAGCCCGCCGGAGGTCCGGGAGACCCAGTACTTC,CASSPPEVRETQYF
TRBV13,TRBJ1-2,NA,TRBD1,TGTGCCAGCAGCTGGACAGGGGAGGATGGCTACACCTTC,CASSWTGEDGYTF
TRBV20-1,TRBJ1-1,NA,NA,TGCAGTGCTAGAGATACTATTCGGGTGGTGAACACTGAAGCTTTCTTT,CSARDTIRVVNTEAFF